This passage covers 11 T cell receptor beta chains from one sample sequenced in a study of cytomegalovirus exposure and HLA in healthy donors listed by TCRdb under 2017. Library creation used the immunoSEQ multiplex PCR assay. The multiplex PCR relied on a mix of 60 forward primers for TCR Vbeta segments and 13 reverse primers for TCR Jbeta segments. TCRdb obtained this table from immuneACCESS and retained in-frame rearrangements with V and J assigned. These tables miss some clones; where compared with another copy, unresolved V genes account for less than half of the shortfall, and the remainder is unexplained. The sample table gives some 110,000 clones. The ten largest clones capture more than 3% of the sample. Input material: PBMCs. The receptors stem from a man between 25 and 39 years old in good health and CMV-seronegative.

This sequence joins TRBV11-2 and TRBJ2-7; 9 nucleotides line up with TRBD1. Looked up from germline, CDR1 is SGHAT and CDR2 is FQNNGV. The CDR3 has 17 residues. The J segment lost 3 bases and the V segment lost 1 base, leaving 10 bases of the junction unmatched. CDR3 residues: CASSLAGSTGGRYEQYF. In DNA, the CDR3 is TGTGCCAGCAGCTTAGCCGGTAGCACAGGGGGCCGCTACGAGCAGTACTTC.

The rearrangement links TRBV4-1 to TRBJ2-5; the match to TRBD2 covers 13 bases. The CDR3 has 16 amino acids. With 4 bases clipped from V and 3 bases from J, the junction kept 5 bases outside the gene matches. Per germline, CDR1 MGHRA and CDR2 YSYEKL. CDR3: CASSRRGLAGEETQYF. The CDR3 DNA reads TGCGCCAGCAGCCGGAGAGGACTAGCGGGGGAAGAGACCCAGTACTTC.

This sequence joins TRBV30 and TRBJ2-3; D uncertain. The ends were cut back, 1 base at V and 4 bases at J, with 12 bases in the middle. The germline gives CDR1 GTSNPN, CDR2 SVGIG (reference sequence). This CDR3 is built from 14 residues. The CDR3 sequence is CAWSESGPPDTQYF. The DNA of the CDR3 is TGTGCCTGGAGTGAGAGTGGTCCCCCAGATACGCAGTATTTT.

This chain links TRBV5-5 with TRBJ1-1; TRBD1 might be the D (5 bases). Trimming removed 3 bases at V and 2 bases at J, with 11 bases between. The CDR3 has 14 amino acids. Germline CDR1 SGHKS, CDR2 YYEKEE (reference sequence). Here the CDR3 reads CASSSDGGNTEAFF. CDR3 nucleotide sequence: TGTGCCAGCAGCTCCGACGGGGGTAACACTGAAGCTTTCTTT.

This chain connects TRBV4-1 to TRBJ1-1; D is unclear. CDR1 and CDR2 (germline): MGHRA, YSYEKL. The CDR3 is 14 residues long. V was shortened by 0 bases and J by 4 bases, with 9 bases between the two germline ends. The chain's CDR3 is CASSQDHGSTEAFF. The DNA of the CDR3 is TGCGCCAGCAGCCAAGATCACGGTAGCACTGAAGCTTTCTTT.

The chain uses TRBV28 and TRBJ1-4; no reliable D call. The CDR3 has 14 residues. V dropped 8 bases and J dropped 0 bases, with 10 bases sitting between them. CDR1 is MDHEN, CDR2 SYDVKM, per germline. CDR3 sequence reads: CASGLSATNEKLFF. CDR3 nucleotide sequence: TGTGCCAGCGGGTTATCTGCAACTAATGAAAAACTGTTTTTT. Together with reference TRBV28 and TRBJ1-4, the CDR3 gives the full variable domain: DVKVTQSSRYLVKRTGEKVFLECVQDMDHENMFWYRQDPGLGLRLIYFSYDVKMKEKGDIPEGYSVSREKKERFSLILESASTNQTSMYLCASGLSATNEKLFFGSGTQLSVL.

The V gene is TRBV19, the J gene TRBJ2-3; 11 nucleotides agree with TRBD2. Germline loops: CDR1 LNHDA, CDR2 SQIVND (reference sequence). This CDR3 contains 17 residues. Trimming cost V 5 bases and J 2 bases; bases outside gene matches: 9. CDR3 bases: TGTGCCAGTAGTTCCTCTAGCGGGGGGCTGACCACAGATACGCAGTATTTT. Protein sequence: CASSSSSGGLTTDTQYF.

V usage is TRBV7-9 and J usage is TRBJ2-5; 11 bases agree with TRBD2. Matching the DNA end better, TRBJ2-7 makes the J call doubtful. CDR1 and CDR2 (germline): SEHNR, FQNEAQ (reference sequence). The CDR3 is 16 amino acids. This chain's CDR3 is CASGAASGGRPYEQYF. The CDR3 DNA follows: TGTGCCAGCGGGGCGGCTAGCGGGGGGCGTCCCTACGAGCAGTACTTC.

V is TRBV28 and J is TRBJ1-2; TRBD1 matches 8 bases. CDR3 length: 15 residues. Germline assignment: CDR1 MDHEN and CDR2 SYDVKM. V shed 3 bases, J shed 4 bases, and the junction held 7 bases outside the gene matches. The CDR3 loop reads CASSFPRGHSYGYTF. DNA of the CDR3: TGTGCCAGCAGTTTTCCCAGGGGGCACAGCTATGGCTACACCTTC.

J is TRBJ2-3 and V is TRBV7-2, with 10 nucleotides matching TRBD1. This CDR3 is built from 15 residues. Germline CDR1 SGHTA, CDR2 FQGNSA. The ends lost 5 bases at V and 1 base at J; junction bases unmatched: 3. In DNA form, the CDR3 reads TGTGCCAGCAGCAAAGGACAGGGGGGCACAGATACGCAGTATTTT. As protein: CASSKGQGGTDTQYF.

The chain recombines TRBV9 with TRBJ2-2; TRBD2 might be the D (6 bases). Trimming took 3 bases from V and 2 from J, leaving 11 bases between them. This CDR3 is 15 amino acids long. The germline V gene has CDR1 SGDLS and CDR2 YYNGEE. The chain's CDR3 is CASSGWGGNTGELFF. The CDR3 DNA sequence: TGTGCCAGCAGCGGATGGGGAGGAAACACCGGGGAGCTGTTTTTT.